This TCR beta chain was identified during a study of shared clonotypes between healthy human individuals. Assay: immunoSEQ multiplex PCR; the TCRdb copy retains only in-frame clones and omits some. The sample shows around 600,000 clones, around 97% of them seen only once. A word on this clone: Its target is not known.

Germline V gene data show CDR1 as SGHVS and CDR2 as FQNEAQ. This CDR3 contains 15 residues. Trimming took off 1 base at V and 7 bases at J, with 13 bases between the two ends. Broader study findings: Only a few donors were included, so the genetic and exposure-history diversity represented was limited.

The sequenced sample was naive CD4+ T cells sorted from blood. Noted subset: CD45RA+ positively selected. The clonotype comes from a woman in her 30s in good health. The chain employs TRBV7-8 and TRBJ1-4; D gene uncertain. The CDR3 is CASSLVRLSGEKLFF. CDR3 bases: TGTGCCAGCAGCTTAGTTAGGCTCTCGGGTGAAAAACTGTTTTTT.